What follows describes a single TCR beta chain. Its cognate antigen is unknown. Losses at the gene ends were 6 bases for V and 2 bases for J; bases not matched to a gene: 9. Germline CDR1 and CDR2: MNHEY and SVGAGI. The CDR3 runs to 15 residues. Profiled with immunoSEQ multiplex PCR; TCRdb holds only in-frame clones, not every one. The table lists around 88,000 clones, just under 90% of them singletons. This specimen belongs to a study of T cell responses to AZD1222 COVID-19 vaccine. Study-level results: Spike-specific TCR breadth and depth both grew after two AZD1222 doses. Every sample of the repertoires postdated the peak T cell response. The span of vaccine-associated CD4 TCRs extended across spike, with dominance at 160-218 and 743-854. Baseline serostatus was positive in only a handful of AZD1222 recipients.

The TCR was taken from an adult in good health. The chain recombines TRBV6-5 with TRBJ2-7; the match to TRBD2 covers 8 bases. The source was peripheral blood, collected on day 0 of MenACWY control vaccination. Here the CDR3 DNA reads TGTGCCAGCAGACGAGGCGGGGGGCGAACCTACGAGCAGTACTTC. Translation: CASRRGGGRTYEQYF.